This TCR beta chain was observed in a study of response to subunit inactivated influenza vaccine. About this clonotype: Its target is not known.

In TCRdb, the RT-PCR reads were re-called with MiXCR into one record per CDR3 protein. The sample comprises 500,000 to 600,000 distinct CDR3 sequences, less than 10% of which are singletons, and roughly 13% rests with the top ten. The study's findings and limits: Every seasonal influenza vaccination brings in few new T cells, the authors suggested.

The sequence derives from a man aged 50 to 75 who received an inactivated influenza vaccine. The sequencing here drew on PBMCs from blood, taken about 23 months after vaccination.

The CDR3 protein is CASSLGDRVSETQYF. The DNA of the CDR3 is TGCGCCAGCAGCTTGGGGGACAGGGTATCAGAGACCCAGTACTTC. This chain uses TRBV5-1 with TRBJ2-5; 9 nucleotides match TRBD1. CDR3 size: 15 residues. From germline, CDR1 is SGHRS and CDR2 YFSETQ. V was clipped by 0 bases and J by 4 bases; unmatched bases: 4. The variable domain in full, with the rest retrieved from reference TRBV5-1 and TRBJ2-5, is KAGVTQTPRYLIKTRGQQVTLSCSPISGHRSVSWYQQTPGQGLQFLFEYFSETQRNKGNFPGRFSGRQFSNSRSEMNVSTLELGDSALYLCASSLGDRVSETQYFGPGTRLLVL.